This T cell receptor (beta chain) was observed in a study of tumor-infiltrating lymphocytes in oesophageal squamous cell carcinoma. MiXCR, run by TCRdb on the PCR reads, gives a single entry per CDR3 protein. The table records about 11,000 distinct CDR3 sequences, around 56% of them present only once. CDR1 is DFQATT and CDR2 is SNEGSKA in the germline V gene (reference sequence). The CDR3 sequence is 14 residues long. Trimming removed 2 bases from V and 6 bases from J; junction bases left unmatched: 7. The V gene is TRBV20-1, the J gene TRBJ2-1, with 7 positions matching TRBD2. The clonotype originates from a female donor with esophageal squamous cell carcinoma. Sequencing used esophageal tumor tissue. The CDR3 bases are TGCAGTGCTAGAACCCTGGCGGGAGCCAATGAGCAGTTCTTC. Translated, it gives CSARTLAGANEQFF.